This TCR beta chain appears in the sequencing data of a study of CD8+ T cells in alopecia areata. As for the study in general: The investigators scored severity in treated patients by the percentage of affected scalp area.

With respect to this clone: The antigen is not known.

Stated treatment: oral pan-JAK inhibitor, 5-10 mg twice daily. Alopecia areata patients had lesional scalp punch biopsies and peripheral blood taken from them. V dropped 4 bases and J dropped 8 bases, with 16 bases sitting between them. Germline CDR1 MNHNS, CDR2 SASEGT. This CDR3 comprises 14 residues. The authors extracted RNA and reverse transcribed it into cDNA as the sequencing template. The method was immunoSEQ multiplex PCR; TCRdb's version includes in-frame clones alone and lacks a portion of them. The table includes approximately 280,000 clones, about 62% detected once. Study-level findings and limits: Expanded CD8+ clones among the top 100, and scalp clonality, were significantly decreased by tofacitinib. An increase in clonality over normal scalp was evident in lesional scalp, especially alopecia totalis/universalis.

Sequences were derived from CD4+ T cells sorted from blood, sampled at week 24, from a patient treated with tofacitinib. V usage is TRBV6-1 and J usage is TRBJ2-3; D call uncertain. The receptor was isolated from a human donor with alopecia areata. CDR3 coding DNA: TGTGCCAGCAGTGCCCCGGTCCCCAGTGTTACGCAGTATTTT. Translation: CASSAPVPSVTQYF.